These T cell receptor beta chains were read from a single sample in a study of blood T cells in healthy people across ages. TCRdb fed the 5' RACE reads into MiXCR, producing one record per CDR3 protein. The sample yields 550,000 to 700,000 distinct CDR3 sequences, 27% seen once. The sample was blood. Receptor source: a woman in her 70s in good health. Each CDR3 is given with its conserved first and last residue. Each record gives: CDR3 DNA, CDR3 protein, D gene, V gene, J gene, clone size. A D gene is named only where the DNA matches it firmly. Clone size is given for some rows only: seen once, a few or many times, or a class if the clone is expanded.

cdr3_nt: TGTGCCAGCAGCGCGAGTAAGGTCAGGAACGAAGCTTTCTTT
cdr3_aa: CASSASKVRNEAFF
d_call: -
v_call: TRBV5-6
j_call: TRBJ1-1
clone_size: few

cdr3_nt: TGTGCCAGCAGAGATAGGGCTGAAGCTTTCTTT
cdr3_aa: CASRDRAEAFF
d_call: -
v_call: TRBV6-6
j_call: TRBJ1-1
clone_size: -

cdr3_nt: TGTGCCAGCAGCATTAACACAGGGACCTACGAGCAGTACTTC
cdr3_aa: CASSINTGTYEQYF
d_call: -
v_call: TRBV5-6
j_call: TRBJ2-7
clone_size: -

cdr3_nt: TGCAGTGCTAGCCCCGGACATAACACTGAAGCTTTCTTT
cdr3_aa: CSASPGHNTEAFF
d_call: -
v_call: TRBV20-1
j_call: TRBJ1-1
clone_size: -

cdr3_nt: TGTGCCAGCAGCCAAGTGTGGGTCGAGCAGTACTTC
cdr3_aa: CASSQVWVEQYF
d_call: -
v_call: TRBV4-2
j_call: TRBJ2-7
clone_size: -

cdr3_nt: TGTGCCAGCAGCCGAGAACCTAATCAGCCCCAGCATTTT
cdr3_aa: CASSREPNQPQHF
d_call: -
v_call: TRBV7-2
j_call: TRBJ1-5
clone_size: few

cdr3_nt: TGCAGTGCTCCACAGGGGACAGCTAACTATGGCTACACCTTC
cdr3_aa: CSAPQGTANYGYTF
d_call: TRBD1
v_call: TRBV20-1
j_call: TRBJ1-2
clone_size: -

cdr3_nt: TGCGCCAGCAGCGGAAGACAGGGGCAGGGTGGCAATCAGCCCCAGCATTTT
cdr3_aa: CASSGRQGQGGNQPQHF
d_call: TRBD1
v_call: TRBV4-1
j_call: TRBJ1-5
clone_size: few

cdr3_nt: TGTGCCAGCAGCCCCCACGGGACAGCTCATGGCTACACCTTC
cdr3_aa: CASSPHGTAHGYTF
d_call: TRBD1
v_call: TRBV3-1
j_call: TRBJ1-2
clone_size: -

cdr3_nt: TGCAGCGTTGAAGCCCCGGGGGGGCGGTTCCATGAGCAGTTCTTC
cdr3_aa: CSVEAPGGRFHEQFF
d_call: TRBD2
v_call: TRBV29-1
j_call: TRBJ2-1
clone_size: -